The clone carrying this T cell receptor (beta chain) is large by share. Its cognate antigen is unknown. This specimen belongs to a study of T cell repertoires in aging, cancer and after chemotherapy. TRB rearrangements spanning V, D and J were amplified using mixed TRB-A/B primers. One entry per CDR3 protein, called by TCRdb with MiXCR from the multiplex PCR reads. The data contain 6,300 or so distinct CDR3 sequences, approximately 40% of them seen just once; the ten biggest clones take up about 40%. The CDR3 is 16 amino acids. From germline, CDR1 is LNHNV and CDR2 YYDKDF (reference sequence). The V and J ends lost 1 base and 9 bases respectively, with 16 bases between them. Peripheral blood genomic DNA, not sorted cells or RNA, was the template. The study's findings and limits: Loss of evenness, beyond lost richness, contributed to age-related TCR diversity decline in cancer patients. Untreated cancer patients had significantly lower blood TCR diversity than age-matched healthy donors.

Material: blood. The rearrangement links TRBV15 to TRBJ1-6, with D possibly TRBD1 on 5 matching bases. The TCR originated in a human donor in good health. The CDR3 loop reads CATSRGVQGGSSPLHF. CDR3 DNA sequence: TGTGCCACCAGCAGAGGGGTGCAGGGAGGTAGTTCACCCCTCCACTTT.